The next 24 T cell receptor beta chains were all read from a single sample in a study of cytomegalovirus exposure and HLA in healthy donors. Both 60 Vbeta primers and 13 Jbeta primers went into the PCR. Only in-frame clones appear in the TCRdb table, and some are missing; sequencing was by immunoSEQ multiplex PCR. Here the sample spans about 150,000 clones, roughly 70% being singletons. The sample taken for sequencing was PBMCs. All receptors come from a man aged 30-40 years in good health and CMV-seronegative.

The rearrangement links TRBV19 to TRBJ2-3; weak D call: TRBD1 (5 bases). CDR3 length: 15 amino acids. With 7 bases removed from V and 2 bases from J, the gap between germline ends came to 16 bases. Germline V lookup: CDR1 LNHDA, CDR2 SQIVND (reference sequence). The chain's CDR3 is CASNQMSQATDTQYF. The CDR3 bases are TGTGCCAGTAACCAGATGTCACAGGCCACAGATACGCAGTATTTT.

CDR3 amino acids: CASSVIGTSEGNEQFF. For the CDR3, the DNA is TGTGCCAGTAGTGTTATCGGGACTAGCGAGGGAAATGAGCAGTTCTTC. The chain recombines TRBV19 with TRBJ2-1; 10 positions match TRBD2. The germline V gene has CDR1 LNHDA and CDR2 SQIVND (reference sequence). This CDR3 comprises 16 residues. Germline trimming cut 5 bases from V and 7 bases from J; bases unmatched to any gene: 11.

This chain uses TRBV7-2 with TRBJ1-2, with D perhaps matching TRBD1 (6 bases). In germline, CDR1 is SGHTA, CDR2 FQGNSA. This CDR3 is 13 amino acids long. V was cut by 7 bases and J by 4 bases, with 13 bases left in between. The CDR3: CASNDGTSYGYTF. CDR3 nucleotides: TGTGCCAGCAATGATGGGACAAGCTATGGCTACACCTTC.

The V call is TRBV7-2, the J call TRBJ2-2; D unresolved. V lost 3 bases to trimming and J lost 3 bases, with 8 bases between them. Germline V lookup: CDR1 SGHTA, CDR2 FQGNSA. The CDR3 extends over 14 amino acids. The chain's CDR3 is CASSFVSYTGELFF. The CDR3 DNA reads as TGTGCCAGCAGCTTCGTGAGCTACACCGGGGAGCTGTTTTTT.

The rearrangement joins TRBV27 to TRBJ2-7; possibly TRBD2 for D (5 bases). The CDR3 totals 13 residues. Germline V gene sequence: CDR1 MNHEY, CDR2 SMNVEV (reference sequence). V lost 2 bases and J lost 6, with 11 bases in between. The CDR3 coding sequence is TGTGCCAGCAGTTTAAGAGGGCGGATCGAGCAGTACTTC. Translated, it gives CASSLRGRIEQYF.

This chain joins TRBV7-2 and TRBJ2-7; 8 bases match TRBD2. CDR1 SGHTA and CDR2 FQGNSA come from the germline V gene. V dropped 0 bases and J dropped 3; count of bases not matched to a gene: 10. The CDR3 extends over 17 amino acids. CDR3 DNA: TGTGCCAGCAGCTTAGCGTCAAGCGGGAGTCCAAACTACGAGCAGTACTTC. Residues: CASSLASSGSPNYEQYF.

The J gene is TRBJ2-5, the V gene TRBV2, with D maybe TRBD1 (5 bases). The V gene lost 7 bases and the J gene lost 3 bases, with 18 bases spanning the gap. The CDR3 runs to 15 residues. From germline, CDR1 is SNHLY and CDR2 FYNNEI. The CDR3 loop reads CASTEVYRTEETQYF. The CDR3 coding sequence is TGTGCCAGCACGGAAGTTTACAGGACGGAAGAGACCCAGTACTTC.

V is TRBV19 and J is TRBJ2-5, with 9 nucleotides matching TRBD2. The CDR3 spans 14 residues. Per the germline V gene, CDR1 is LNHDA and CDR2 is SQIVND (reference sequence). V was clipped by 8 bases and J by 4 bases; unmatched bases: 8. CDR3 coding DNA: TGTGCCAGTGCGCGGGGGGGAGGTCGAGAGACCCAGTACTTC. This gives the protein CASARGGGRETQYF.

The CDR3 DNA is TGTGCCAGCAGCGATCGGACAGGGCCTGGAAACACCATATATTTT. Amino acid sequence: CASSDRTGPGNTIYF. The chain uses TRBV7-2 and TRBJ1-3; 8 nucleotides line up with TRBD1. Germline V CDR1 and CDR2: SGHTA, FQGNSA. The junction had 5 bases not matched to a gene; V was cut back by 5 bases and J by 2 bases. The CDR3 extends over 15 amino acids. The variable domain in full, completed from reference TRBV7-2 and TRBJ1-3, reads GAGVSQSPSNKVTEKGKDVELRCDPISGHTALYWYRQSLGQGLEFLIYFQGNSAPDKSGLPSDRFSAERTGGSVSTLTIQRTQQEDSAVYLCASSDRTGPGNTIYFGEGSWLTVV.

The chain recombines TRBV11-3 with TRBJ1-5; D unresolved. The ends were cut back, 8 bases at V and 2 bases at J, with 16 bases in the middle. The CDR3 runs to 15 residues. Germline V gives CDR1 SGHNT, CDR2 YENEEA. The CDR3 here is CASDPRGGGNQPQHF. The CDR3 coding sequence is TGTGCCAGCGACCCTCGGGGAGGAGGCAATCAGCCCCAGCATTTT. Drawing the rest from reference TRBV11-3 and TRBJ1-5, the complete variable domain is EAGVVQSPRYKIIEKKQPVAFWCNPISGHNTLYWYLQNLGQGPELLIRYENEEAVDDSQLPKDRFSAERLKGVDSTLKIQPAELGDSAVYLCASDPRGGGNQPQHFGDGTRLSIL.

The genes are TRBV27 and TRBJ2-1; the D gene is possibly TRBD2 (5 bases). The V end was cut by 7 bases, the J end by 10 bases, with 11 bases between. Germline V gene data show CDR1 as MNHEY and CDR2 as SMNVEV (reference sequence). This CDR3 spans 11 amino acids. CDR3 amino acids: CASTQRGEQFF. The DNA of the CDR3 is TGTGCCAGCACGCAACGAGGGGAGCAGTTCTTC.

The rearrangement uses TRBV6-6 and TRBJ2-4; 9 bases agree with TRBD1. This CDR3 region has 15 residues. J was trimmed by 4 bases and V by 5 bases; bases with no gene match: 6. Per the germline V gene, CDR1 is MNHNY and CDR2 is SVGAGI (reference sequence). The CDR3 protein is CASSPTGTGKNIQYF. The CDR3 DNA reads TGTGCCAGCAGTCCGACCGGGACAGGGAAAAACATTCAGTACTTC.

The DNA for the CDR3 is TGTGCCAGCAGCTTTGGGACAGGGCCCTACGAGCAGTACTTC. Amino acid sequence: CASSFGTGPYEQYF. The V and J genes are TRBV7-7 and TRBJ2-7; TRBD1 matches 9 bases. J gave up 2 bases and V 3 bases, and 2 bases lay outside the gene matches. Per germline, CDR1 SSHAT and CDR2 FNYEAQ (reference sequence). The CDR3 length is 14 residues.

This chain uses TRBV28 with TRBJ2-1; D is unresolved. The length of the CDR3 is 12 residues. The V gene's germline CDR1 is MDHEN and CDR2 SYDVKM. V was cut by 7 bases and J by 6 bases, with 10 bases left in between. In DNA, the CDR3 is TGTGCCAGCAACGGTCCATTCAATGAGCAGTTCTTC. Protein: CASNGPFNEQFF.

CDR3 bases: TGTGCCAGCAGCCAAGCGCGGGAACCGGGGTCCCAGTACTTC. Amino acids: CASSQAREPGSQYF. The chain combines TRBV4-2 with TRBJ2-5, with D perhaps TRBD2 (6 bases). Trimming pared 1 base from V and 9 bases from J, leaving 15 bases between. The CDR3 is made up of 14 amino acids. CDR1 is LGHNA, CDR2 YNFKEQ, per germline.

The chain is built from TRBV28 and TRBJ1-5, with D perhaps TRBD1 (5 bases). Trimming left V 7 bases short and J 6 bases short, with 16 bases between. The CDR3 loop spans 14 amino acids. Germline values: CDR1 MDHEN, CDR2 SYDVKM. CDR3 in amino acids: CASIRGGEGQPQHF. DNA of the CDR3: TGTGCCAGCATCCGGGGGGGGGAAGGTCAGCCCCAGCATTTT.

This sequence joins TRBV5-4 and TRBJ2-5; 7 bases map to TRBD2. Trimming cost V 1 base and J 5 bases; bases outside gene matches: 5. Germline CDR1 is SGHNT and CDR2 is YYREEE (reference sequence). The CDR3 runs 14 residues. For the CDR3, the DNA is TGTGCCAGCAGCTTGTTTGGGGGGGGTGAGACCCAGTACTTC. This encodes CASSLFGGGETQYF.

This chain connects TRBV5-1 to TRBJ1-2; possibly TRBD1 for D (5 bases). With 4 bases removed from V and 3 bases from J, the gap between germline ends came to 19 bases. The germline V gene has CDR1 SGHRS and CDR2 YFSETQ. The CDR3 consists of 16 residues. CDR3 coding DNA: TGCGCCAGCAGCAGCGGGGCTTCGTCCGTCGACTATGGCTACACCTTC. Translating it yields CASSSGASSVDYGYTF.

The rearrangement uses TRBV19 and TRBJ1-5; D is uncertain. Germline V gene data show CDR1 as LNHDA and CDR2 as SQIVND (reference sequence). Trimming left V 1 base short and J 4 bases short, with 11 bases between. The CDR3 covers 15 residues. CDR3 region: CASSIGAGPNQPQHF. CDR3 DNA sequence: TGTGCCAGTAGTATAGGGGCTGGGCCGAATCAGCCCCAGCATTTT. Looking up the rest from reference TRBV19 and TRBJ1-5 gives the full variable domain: DGGITQSPKYLFRKEGQNVTLSCEQNLNHDAMYWYRQDPGQGLRLIYYSQIVNDFQKGDIAEGYSVSREKKESFPLTVTSAQKNPTAFYLCASSIGAGPNQPQHFGDGTRLSIL.

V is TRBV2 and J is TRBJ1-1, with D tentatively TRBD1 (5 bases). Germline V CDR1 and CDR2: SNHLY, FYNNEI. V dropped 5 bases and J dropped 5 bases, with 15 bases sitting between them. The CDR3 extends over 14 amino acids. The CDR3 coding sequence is TGTGCCAGCAGTCCGACGGGGGGGAGGACTGAAGCTTTCTTT. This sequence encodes CASSPTGGRTEAFF.

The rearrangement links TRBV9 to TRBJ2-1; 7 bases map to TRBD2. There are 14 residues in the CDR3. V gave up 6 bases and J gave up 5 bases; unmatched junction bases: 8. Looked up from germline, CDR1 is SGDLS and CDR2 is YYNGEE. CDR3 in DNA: TGTGCCAGCACCAACGGGCTAGCGGACAATGAGCAGTTCTTC. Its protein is CASTNGLADNEQFF.

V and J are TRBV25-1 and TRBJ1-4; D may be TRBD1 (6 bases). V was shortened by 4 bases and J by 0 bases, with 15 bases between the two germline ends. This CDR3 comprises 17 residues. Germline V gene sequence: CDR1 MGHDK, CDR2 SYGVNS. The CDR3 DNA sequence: TGTGCCAGCAGTGGGAACAGGGCCGCTGCAACTAATGAAAAACTGTTTTTT. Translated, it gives CASSGNRAAATNEKLFF.

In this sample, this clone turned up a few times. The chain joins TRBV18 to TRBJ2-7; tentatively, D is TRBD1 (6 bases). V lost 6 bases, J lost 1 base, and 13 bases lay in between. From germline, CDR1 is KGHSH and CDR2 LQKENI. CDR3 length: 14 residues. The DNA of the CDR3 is TGTGCCAGCTCGTGGGCAGGGGAATCCTACGAGCAGTACTTC. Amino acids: CASSWAGESYEQYF.

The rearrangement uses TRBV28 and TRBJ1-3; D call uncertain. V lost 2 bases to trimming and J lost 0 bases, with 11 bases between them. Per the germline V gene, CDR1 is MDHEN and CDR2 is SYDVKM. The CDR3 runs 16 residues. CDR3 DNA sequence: TGTGCCAGCAGTTTAAACAGCCCAAGCTCTGGAAACACCATATATTTT. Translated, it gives CASSLNSPSSGNTIYF.